This T cell receptor beta chain was profiled in a study of cytomegalovirus exposure and HLA in healthy donors. This clone was detected only a few times. A multiplex PCR was run with 60 Vbeta primers and 13 Jbeta primers. Method: immunoSEQ multiplex PCR; TCRdb's copy keeps in-frame clones and lacks some. Here the sample spans more than 95,000 clones, roughly a tenth being singletons. The ends lost 6 bases at V and 2 bases at J; junction bases unmatched: 15. This CDR3 has 17 amino acids. CDR1 is MDHEN and CDR2 is SYDVKM in the germline V gene. The rearrangement links TRBV28 to TRBJ2-7; 8 nucleotides agree with TRBD2. The sample was PBMCs. The clonotype comes from a man aged 35-49 years in good health and CMV-seropositive. The CDR3 coding sequence is TGTGCCAGCAGACGGGGCTACGGGACTAGGGGTCCCTACGAGCAGTACTTC. This encodes CASRRGYGTRGPYEQYF.